This record looks at one T cell receptor beta chain sequence and its context. This entry is derived from a study of blood T cell repertoires in COVID-19. Study-wide background: COVID-19 samples from acute and convalescent phases originated in the United States, Italy and Spain.

This study enrolled people aged 18 to 89 from about two dozen US geographic areas. Clinical history reported by participants formed the basis on which cohorts were assigned. Only in-frame clones appear in the TCRdb table, and some are missing; sequencing was by immunoSEQ multiplex PCR. The table shows roughly 250,000 clones, with 86% occurring only once. The source is a woman in her thirties or forties with acute COVID-19. The sequenced sample consisted of PBMCs or T cells enriched from blood (not recorded which).

The CDR3 region is CASRGTGVPREPQHF. CDR3 in DNA: TGTGCCAGCCGCGGGACAGGGGTGCCTAGGGAGCCCCAGCATTTT. The chain is built from TRBV28 and TRBJ1-5, with 10 bases identical to TRBD1. Trimming at V came to 8 bases and at J to 8 bases, leaving 12 bases not matched to a gene. Germline V gene data show CDR1 as MDHEN and CDR2 as SYDVKM. CDR3 length: 15 amino acids.